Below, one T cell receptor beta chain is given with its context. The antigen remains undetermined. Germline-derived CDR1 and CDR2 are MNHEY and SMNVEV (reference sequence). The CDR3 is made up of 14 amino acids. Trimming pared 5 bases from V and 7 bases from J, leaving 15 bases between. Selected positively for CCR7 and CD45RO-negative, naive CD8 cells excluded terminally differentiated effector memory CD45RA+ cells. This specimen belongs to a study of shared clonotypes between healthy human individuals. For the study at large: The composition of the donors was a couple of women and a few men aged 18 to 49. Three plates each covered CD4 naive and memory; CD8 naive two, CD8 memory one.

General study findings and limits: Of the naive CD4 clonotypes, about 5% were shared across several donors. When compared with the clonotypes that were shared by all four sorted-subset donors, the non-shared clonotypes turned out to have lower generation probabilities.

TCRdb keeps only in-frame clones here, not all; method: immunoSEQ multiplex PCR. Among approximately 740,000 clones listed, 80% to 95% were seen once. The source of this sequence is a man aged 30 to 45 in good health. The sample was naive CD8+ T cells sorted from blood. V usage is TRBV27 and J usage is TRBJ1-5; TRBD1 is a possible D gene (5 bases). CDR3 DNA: TGTGCCAGCAGTCTGGGGACGGCGAGGCAGCCCCAGCATTTT. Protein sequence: CASSLGTARQPQHF.